The following is a T cell receptor beta chain sequence with its context. This entry is derived from a study of tumor-infiltrating lymphocytes in localized non-small cell lung cancer. CDR1 and CDR2 from the germline V gene are MNHEY and SVGAGI. This CDR3 region has 13 residues. Trimming took off 4 bases at V and 6 bases at J, with 12 bases between the two ends. Clones were sequenced by immunoSEQ multiplex PCR, and TCRdb holds only the in-frame ones, with some missing. The sample lists under 20,000 clones; 75% were seen once. The material sequenced was lung tumor tissue. The chain links TRBV6-5 to TRBJ1-2; maybe TRBD1 (5 bases). The source of this sequence is a human donor with non-small cell lung cancer. CDR3 sequence (DNA): TGTGCCAGCAGTTTTGGGGGGTACGATGGCTACACCTTC. It is translated as CASSFGGYDGYTF.